Listed below are T cell receptor beta chains from one sample, sequenced in a study of shared clonotypes between healthy human individuals. Data came from immunoSEQ multiplex PCR; TCRdb stores just in-frame clones and leaves some out. This table has roughly 530,000 clones, around 96% appearing once. Sequencing was done on a sample of naive CD4+ T cells sorted from blood. These receptors were collected from a young woman in good health. The CDR3 runs from the conserved cysteine through the conserved F or W. The D gene is left open where the match is weak. Where a row states a size, it is once, few, many or the class of an expanded clone; other rows omit it.

NA,NA,TRBJ2-7,14,TRBV11-2,CASSLGGEVYEQYF,TGTGCCAGCAGCTTAGGAGGGGAGGTCTACGAGCAGTACTTC
NA,TRBD1,TRBJ1-1,15,TRBV19,CASRPTGAENTEAFF,TGTGCCAGTAGACCGACAGGGGCCGAGAACACTGAAGCTTTCTTT
NA,NA,TRBJ1-5,15,TRBV6-6,CASSYGGSSNQPQHF,TGTGCCAGCAGTTATGGGGGGTCTAGCAATCAGCCCCAGCATTTT
NA,TRBD1,TRBJ2-7,15,TRBV13,CASSRTGDRSYEQYF,TGTGCCAGCAGCCGGACAGGCGACCGCTCCTACGAGCAGTACTTC
NA,NA,TRBJ1-5,11,TRBV21-1,CASSVNQPQHF,TGTGCCAGCAGCGTAAATCAGCCCCAGCATTTT
once,NA,TRBJ1-5,13,TRBV2,CASSDIQGQPQHF,TGTGCCAGCAGTGACATCCAGGGTCAGCCCCAGCATTTT
once,NA,TRBJ2-3,15,TRBV21-1,CASSKVDLWSDTQYF,TGTGCCAGCAGCAAAGTGGACTTATGGTCAGATACGCAGTATTTT
NA,TRBD2,TRBJ2-1,11,TRBV30,CAWSEGLELFF,TGTGCCTGGAGTGAGGGACTAGAATTGTTCTTC
NA,NA,TRBJ2-3,15,TRBV19,CASSITRERKDTQYF,TGTGCCAGTAGTATTACCCGGGAGAGAAAAGATACGCAGTATTTT
NA,NA,TRBJ2-2,13,TRBV30,CAWSVLGMGELFF,TGTGCCTGGAGTGTACTAGGGATGGGGGAGCTGTTTTTT
NA,NA,TRBJ1-2,15,TRBV6-5,CASSYDGSGAYGYTF,TGTGCCAGCAGTTACGACGGGTCGGGGGCCTATGGCTACACCTTC
NA,TRBD1,TRBJ1-4,18,TRBV15,CATSRDPPGQERREKLFF,TGTGCCACCAGCAGAGATCCGCCCGGACAGGAACGGCGCGAAAAACTGTTTTTT
NA,NA,TRBJ1-5,14,TRBV11-2,CASSLGSSNQPQHF,TGTGCCAGCAGCTTGGGCAGTAGCAATCAGCCCCAGCATTTT
NA,TRBD2,TRBJ2-7,14,TRBV6-1,CASTTGGASYEQYF,TGTGCCAGCACAACGGGAGGAGCCTCCTACGAGCAGTACTTC
NA,NA,TRBJ1-2,13,TRBV6-1,CASSDPGNYGYTF,TGTGCCAGCAGTGACCCAGGGAACTATGGCTACACCTTC
NA,NA,TRBJ2-3,16,TRBV25-1,CASSEYLGVFTDTQYF,TGTGCCAGCAGTGAATATCTGGGGGTCTTTACAGATACGCAGTATTTT
NA,NA,TRBJ1-2,14,TRBV2,CASSADYGALGYTF,TGTGCCAGCAGTGCCGATTACGGGGCGCTTGGCTACACCTTC
NA,NA,TRBJ2-7,15,TRBV9,CASSVGVGSSYEQYF,TGTGCCAGCAGCGTAGGAGTCGGGAGCTCCTACGAGCAGTACTTC
NA,NA,TRBJ2-1,13,TRBV4-1,CASSHIGLAEQFF,TGCGCCAGCAGCCATATAGGCCTCGCTGAGCAGTTCTTC
NA,NA,TRBJ2-3,16,TRBV7-3,CASSLFGDPSTDTQYF,TGTGCCAGCAGCTTATTTGGTGACCCTAGCACAGATACGCAGTATTTT
NA,TRBD2,TRBJ2-5,16,TRBV2,CASSAPSGRRPETQYF,TGTGCCAGCAGTGCGCCTAGCGGGAGGAGGCCAGAGACCCAGTACTTC
NA,TRBD2,TRBJ2-7,15,TRBV7-2,CASSFLAGGRYEQYF,TGTGCCAGCAGCTTTCTAGCGGGAGGTCGGTACGAGCAGTACTTC
NA,NA,TRBJ2-1,14,TRBV6-6,CASSPHRPGNEQFF,TGTGCCAGCAGTCCACACCGACCAGGGAATGAGCAGTTCTTC
NA,TRBD1,TRBJ1-2,15,TRBV6-5,CASSYSGQGARGYTF,TGTGCCAGCAGTTACTCAGGACAGGGGGCGAGGGGCTACACCTTC
NA,TRBD1,TRBJ2-7,18,TRBV5-6,CASSFGQGATLDLYEQYF,TGTGCCAGCAGCTTCGGACAGGGGGCAACCTTAGATCTTTACGAGCAGTACTTC
NA,TRBD1,TRBJ1-2,13,TRBV28,CASSLQGVYGYTF,TGTGCCAGCAGTCTACAGGGGGTATATGGCTACACCTTC
NA,NA,TRBJ2-3,14,TRBV6-4,CASSETKSTDTQYF,TGTGCCAGCAGTGAAACGAAGAGCACAGATACGCAGTATTTT
NA,NA,TRBJ1-2,13,TRBV6-1,CASWAGLADGYTF,TGTGCCAGCTGGGCAGGACTCGCTGATGGCTACACCTTC
NA,NA,TRBJ1-1,14,TRBV4-1,CASSQQGLQGEAFF,TGCGCCAGCAGCCAGCAGGGACTTCAGGGTGAAGCTTTCTTT
NA,NA,TRBJ1-1,15,TRBV6-1,CASSEAHLGNTEAFF,TGTGCCAGCAGTGAAGCTCACCTAGGGAACACTGAAGCTTTCTTT
once,TRBD1,TRBJ1-2,16,TRBV19,CASSSPGQELNYGYTF,TGTGCCAGTAGTTCCCCTGGACAGGAGCTTAACTATGGCTACACCTTC
NA,TRBD2,TRBJ2-3,16,TRBV7-9,CASSLVRSSGSDTQYF,TGTGCCAGCAGCTTAGTTCGTTCTAGCGGGAGTGATACGCAGTATTTT
NA,NA,TRBJ2-5,15,TRBV4-1,CASSPSIWDPETQYF,TGCGCCAGCAGCCCAAGTATCTGGGACCCAGAGACCCAGTACTTC
NA,TRBD1,TRBJ1-2,14,TRBV7-2,CASSQQGPLYGYTF,TGTGCCAGCAGCCAACAGGGGCCCCTCTATGGCTACACCTTC
once,NA,TRBJ2-7,14,TRBV6-5,CASSYSRGGYEQYF,TGTGCCAGCAGTTACTCGAGGGGGGGATACGAGCAGTACTTC
NA,NA,TRBJ2-1,16,TRBV5-6,CASSLYRTDRLAIQFF,TGTGCCAGCAGCTTATATCGGACAGACCGTCTAGCCATTCAGTTCTTC
NA,NA,TRBJ2-2,17,TRBV9,CASSVVPRLADTGELFF,TGTGCCAGCAGCGTAGTCCCCAGGCTAGCAGACACCGGGGAGCTGTTTTTT
NA,TRBD2,TRBJ2-5,15,TRBV6-1,CASSGRTRMMETQYF,TGTGCCAGCAGTGGACGGACTAGGATGATGGAGACCCAGTACTTC
NA,TRBD1,TRBJ1-2,17,TRBV27,CASSPLGQAGGGYGYTF,TGTGCCAGCAGCCCTTTGGGACAGGCCGGGGGTGGCTATGGCTACACCTTC
NA,TRBD1,TRBJ2-7,15,TRBV7-3,CASSFSGQGAEEQYF,TGTGCCAGCAGCTTCTCGGGACAGGGGGCGGAAGAGCAGTACTTC
NA,TRBD2,TRBJ2-3,17,TRBV5-1,CASTPGTSGRLTDTQYF,TGCGCCAGCACCCCCGGGACTAGCGGGAGGTTAACAGATACGCAGTATTTT
NA,TRBD1,TRBJ1-4,16,TRBV11-3,CASSVTHGTGEEKLFF,TGTGCCAGCAGCGTCACTCACGGGACAGGGGAAGAAAAACTGTTTTTT
NA,NA,TRBJ1-2,15,TRBV5-1,CASSLAPGNLYGYTF,TGCGCCAGCAGCTTGGCGCCCGGAAACCTCTATGGCTACACCTTC